These 30 T cell receptor beta chains came from one sample sequenced in a study of T-cell reconstitution after alpha-beta-depleted transplantation in children. Unique molecular identifiers were incorporated when the TCRbeta library was constructed. TCRdb called the PCR reads again in MiXCR, with one record for every CDR3 protein. The sample holds 500,000 or so distinct CDR3 sequences; about an eighth are singletons and the top ten take approximately 14%. The sequences come from PBMCs, mostly from graft donor cells, collected 180 days after TCRalphabeta/CD19-depleted stem cell transplant. Source of these receptors: a female patient between 2 and 15 years old who had a stem cell transplant for aplastic anemia, so the T cells may come from the graft donor.

The chain links TRBV7-9 to TRBJ2-7; TRBD2 aligns across 14 bases. The CDR3 consists of 16 residues. Germline values: CDR1 SEHNR, CDR2 FQNEAQ (reference sequence). V shed 5 bases and J 6 bases; nucleotides not matched to a gene: 9. This CDR3 reads CASSPRTSGRISEQYF. CDR3 nucleotides: TGTGCCAGCAGCCCCCGGACTAGCGGGAGGATATCCGAGCAGTACTTC.

The chain has TRBV18 and TRBJ1-1, with D hard to call. The V end lost 3 bases, the J end lost 1 base, and 6 bases lay between the germline ends. Germline CDR1 is KGHSH and CDR2 is LQKENI. This CDR3 has 13 amino acids. The CDR3 coding sequence is TGTGCCAGCTCACCGGTGGGGAACACTGAAGCTTTCTTT. Amino acids: CASSPVGNTEAFF.

This clonotype has more than one count but fewer than ten. This chain uses TRBV7-2 with TRBJ2-1; D remains ambiguous. The germline CDR1 and CDR2 sequences are SGHTA and FQGNSA. Trimming took 6 bases from V and 4 from J, leaving 13 bases between them. The CDR3 length is 14 residues. CDR3 nucleotide sequence: TGTGCCAGCAGGTTCCCCCACCGATACAATGAGCAGTTCTTC. Residues: CASRFPHRYNEQFF.

This clonotype was observed a handful of times. V usage is TRBV7-3 and J usage is TRBJ2-2, with D maybe TRBD1 (7 bases). The germline V gene encodes CDR1 SGHTA and CDR2 FQGTGA. Trimming removed 3 bases from V and 4 bases from J, with 15 bases in between. The CDR3 runs 16 residues. In DNA, the CDR3 is TGTGCCAGCAGCTTGTCCAGGGGGGCTCTCACCGGGGAGCTGTTTTTT. Amino acid sequence: CASSLSRGALTGELFF. Drawing the rest from reference TRBV7-3 and TRBJ2-2, the complete variable domain is GAGVSQTPSNKVTEKGKYVELRCDPISGHTALYWYRQSLGQGPEFLIYFQGTGAADDSGLPNDRFFAVRPEGSVSTLKIQRTERGDSAVYLCASSLSRGALTGELFFGEGSRLTVL.

This clonotype has a count of ten or more. The J gene is TRBJ2-7, the V gene TRBV6-5, with a tentative D call TRBD2 (6 bases). This CDR3 is 15 amino acids long. Germline loops: CDR1 MNHEY, CDR2 SVGAGI. V was pared by 6 bases and J by 1 base, with 16 bases between. CDR3 nucleotides: TGTGCCAGCAGGGGGCCGGGACTGGCATCCTACGAGCAGTACTTC. Amino acid sequence: CASRGPGLASYEQYF.

This clonotype was picked up a small number of times. This chain joins TRBV6-2 or TRBV6-3 and TRBJ1-6; D uncertain. This CDR3 contains 15 residues. The V end was cut by 0 bases, the J end by 9 bases, with 12 bases between. Germline V CDR1 and CDR2: MNHEY, SVGEGT. DNA for the CDR3: TGTGCCAGCAGTTACTCGAATGGTTGGGGTTCACCCCTCCACTTT. Protein product: CASSYSNGWGSPLHF.

This clonotype has just a few counts. The gene calls are TRBV28 and TRBJ1-4, with 8 bases fitting TRBD1. The CDR3 extends over 14 amino acids. V was pared by 2 bases and J by 8 bases, with 4 bases of the junction left unmatched. Germline CDR1 is MDHEN and CDR2 is SYDVKM. CDR3: CASSLTDRDEKLFF. For the CDR3, the DNA is TGTGCCAGCAGTTTAACGGACAGGGACGAAAAACTGTTTTTT.

There are a few counts of this clonotype. V gene TRBV3-1 combines with J gene TRBJ2-5, with D tentatively TRBD2 (5 bases). The CDR3 runs 16 residues. Per germline, CDR1 LGHDT and CDR2 YNNKEL (reference sequence). V was pared by 3 bases and J by 8 bases, with 22 bases between. The CDR3 spells CASSQAPFGRGPTQYF. The CDR3 bases are TGTGCCAGCAGCCAGGCCCCGTTCGGACGGGGTCCTACCCAGTACTTC.

This clonotype has a count of ten or more. CDR3 sequence reads: CASSWTGAYGYTF. CDR3 coding DNA: TGTGCCAGCAGTTGGACAGGGGCCTATGGCTACACCTTC. The chain joins TRBV12-3 or TRBV12-4 to TRBJ1-2; 9 bases fit TRBD1. This CDR3 is built from 13 residues. V lost 4 bases and J lost 4; bases outside the gene matches: 1.

Here the CDR3 DNA reads TGTGCCAGCAGTTCGGAGGACAGGGGCAATGATGAGCAGTTCTTC. It yields the protein CASSSEDRGNDEQFF. This sequence joins TRBV7-9 and TRBJ2-1, with 9 bases identical to TRBD1. The length of the CDR3 is 15 residues. Germline V gene lookup returns CDR1 SEHNR and CDR2 FQNEAQ (reference sequence). V lost 6 bases and J lost 8; bases outside the gene matches: 11.

This clonotype was observed a handful of times. The CDR3 sequence: CAITQEEFWLIRSGANVLTF. The CDR3 DNA reads as TGTGCCATCACCCAAGAGGAATTTTGGCTAATACGCTCTGGGGCCAACGTCCTGACTTTC. The chain combines TRBV10-3 with TRBJ2-6, with D uncertain. This CDR3 contains 20 residues. Germline values: CDR1 ENHRY, CDR2 SYGVKD. Trimming left V 7 bases short and J 0 bases short, with 25 bases between.

This clonotype appeared many times. The chain is built from TRBV29-1 and TRBJ1-1, with D uncertain. V was trimmed by 5 bases and J by 6 bases, leaving 7 bases between them. The CDR3 is 10 amino acids. Germline-derived CDR1 and CDR2 are SQVTM and ANQGSEA. The CDR3 DNA follows: TGCAGCGTTCAGGACGCTGAAGCTTTCTTT. Amino acid sequence: CSVQDAEAFF.

This clonotype has more than one count but fewer than ten. V is TRBV28 and J is TRBJ2-1; D is unclear. CDR1 is MDHEN and CDR2 is SYDVKM in the germline V gene. The CDR3 is made up of 13 amino acids. V lost 6 bases and J lost 6, with 12 bases in between. In nucleotides, the CDR3 is TGTGCCAGCAGACACCCGGGTTCCAATGAGCAGTTCTTC. Its translation: CASRHPGSNEQFF.

This clonotype appeared many times. J is TRBJ1-1 and V is TRBV5-1; no firm D call. The germline V gene has CDR1 SGHRS and CDR2 YFSETQ. CDR3 length: 14 amino acids. Trimming took off 4 bases at V and 2 bases at J, with 12 bases between the two ends. The CDR3 sequence is CASSPEGLNTEAFF. The CDR3 DNA sequence: TGCGCCAGCAGCCCGGAAGGACTTAACACTGAAGCTTTCTTT.

The chain joins TRBV7-2 to TRBJ1-5, with 7 nucleotides matching TRBD1. V was clipped by 5 bases and J by 2 bases; unmatched bases: 6. The CDR3 totals 15 residues. Germline V gives CDR1 SGHTA, CDR2 FQGNSA. CDR3 protein: CASSPRDSRNQPQHF. In DNA form, the CDR3 reads TGTGCCAGCAGCCCCCGGGACAGCCGCAATCAGCCCCAGCATTTT.

This clonotype came up a few times. The chain combines TRBV6-1 with TRBJ2-2; the D gene is possibly TRBD2 (5 bases). Germline lookup yields CDR1 MNHNS and CDR2 SASEGT. V lost 6 bases and J 5 bases, leaving 19 bases between the germline ends. The CDR3 contains 16 residues. CDR3 region: CASREWRYHATGELFF. The CDR3 bases are TGTGCCAGCAGAGAATGGAGGTACCACGCAACCGGGGAGCTGTTTTTT.

This clonotype was detected only a few times. The V and J genes are TRBV11-2 and TRBJ2-3; TRBD2 matches 7 bases. V lost 1 base to trimming and J lost 2 bases; unmatched junction nucleotides: 9. The V gene's germline CDR1 is SGHAT and CDR2 FQNNGV. CDR3 length: 17 amino acids. As DNA, the CDR3 is TGTGCCAGCAGCTTAGGGACTAGGGGATCCCTCACAGATACGCAGTATTTT. Translation: CASSLGTRGSLTDTQYF. The entire variable domain, with the rest obtained from reference TRBV11-2 and TRBJ2-3, is as follows: EAGVAQSPRYKIIEKRQSVAFWCNPISGHATLYWYQQILGQGPKLLIQFQNNGVVDDSQLPKDRFSAERLKGVDSTLKIQPAKLEDSAVYLCASSLGTRGSLTDTQYFGPGTRLTVL.

This clonotype was detected only a few times. The rearrangement uses TRBV29-1 and TRBJ2-1; 8 nucleotides match TRBD1. Germline V CDR1 and CDR2: SQVTM, ANQGSEA. Losses at the gene ends were 0 bases for V and 3 bases for J; bases not matched to a gene: 7. The CDR3 spans 16 residues. CDR3 sequence (DNA): TGCAGCGTTGAAGATGGGTCAGGGGGCGACTACAATGAGCAGTTCTTC. The encoded protein is CSVEDGSGGDYNEQFF.

This clonotype was observed at least ten times. DNA of the CDR3: TGTGCCAGCAGCTTAGTCGGGACAGGCTCTGGGGCCAACGTCCTGACTTTC. It yields the protein CASSLVGTGSGANVLTF. The V gene is TRBV7-2, the J gene TRBJ2-6, with 8 bases matching TRBD1. Germline assignment: CDR1 SGHTA and CDR2 FQGNSA. The CDR3 extends over 17 amino acids. The ends lost 1 base at V and 0 bases at J; junction bases unmatched: 2.

In this sample, this clonotype turned up a few times. The rearrangement links TRBV7-9 to TRBJ2-1; no clear D gene. The ends were cut back, 11 bases at V and 0 bases at J, with 14 bases in the middle. The CDR3 runs to 14 residues. CDR1 is SEHNR and CDR2 is FQNEAQ in the germline V gene (reference sequence). CDR3 nucleotides: TGTGCCGAACGCAGACCAAGCTCCTACAATGAGCAGTTCTTC. It encodes CAERRPSSYNEQFF.

V is TRBV19 and J is TRBJ1-5, with D maybe TRBD1 (5 bases). This CDR3 spans 15 amino acids. Germline CDR1 reads LNHDA; CDR2 reads SQIVND (reference sequence). V dropped 1 base and J dropped 7 bases, with 14 bases sitting between them. The CDR3: CASSIVPGWGQPQHF. The DNA of the CDR3 is TGTGCCAGTAGTATAGTTCCAGGGTGGGGACAGCCCCAGCATTTT.

CDR3 sequence reads: CASSCGTAINTEAFF. The CDR3, as DNA: TGTGCCAGCAGTTGCGGGACAGCTATTAACACTGAAGCTTTCTTT. The chain combines TRBV6-5 with TRBJ1-1; TRBD1 matches at 7 bases. This CDR3 is 15 amino acids long. With 4 bases clipped from V and 2 bases from J, the junction kept 7 bases outside the gene matches. Germline V gene lookup returns CDR1 MNHEY and CDR2 SVGAGI.

V and J are TRBV14 and TRBJ2-5, with 8 bases fitting TRBD2. Germline CDR1 SGHDN, CDR2 FVKESK. V lost 1 base and J lost 4; bases outside the gene matches: 11. The CDR3 totals 17 residues. CDR3 nucleotides: TGTGCCAGCAGCCAAGCCAAGGGACTAGTTCGCGGAGAGACCCAGTACTTC. Translating it yields CASSQAKGLVRGETQYF.

This clonotype was detected a few times. This chain connects TRBV7-9 to TRBJ2-7; TRBD2 aligns across 12 bases. V gave up 5 bases and J gave up 0 bases; unmatched junction bases: 5. Germline assignment: CDR1 SEHNR and CDR2 FQNEAQ (reference sequence). The CDR3 length is 16 residues. This CDR3 is CASSGLAGKSSYEQYV. The CDR3 DNA reads TGTGCCAGCAGCGGACTAGCGGGAAAGAGCTCCTACGAGCAGTACGTC.

V is TRBV4-1 and J is TRBJ2-7, with TRBD2 as a possible D gene (6 bases). Trimming shortened V by 0 bases and J by 2 bases, and 14 bases separated the two germline ends. CDR3 length: 16 residues. The germline gives CDR1 MGHRA, CDR2 YSYEKL. The CDR3 DNA reads TGCGCCAGCAGCCAAGATAAAGAGGAGCGGGCCTACGAGCAGTACGTC. Protein sequence: CASSQDKEERAYEQYV.

This clonotype was seen at least ten times. This rearrangement joins TRBV7-9 to TRBJ1-4; D gene uncertain. The ends were cut back, 5 bases at V and 7 bases at J, with 17 bases in the middle. Germline V gives CDR1 SEHNR, CDR2 FQNEAQ (reference sequence). This CDR3 has 15 amino acids. CDR3 sequence reads: CASSPQTPVPEKLFF. The CDR3 nucleotides read TGTGCCAGCAGCCCTCAGACACCCGTTCCTGAAAAACTGTTTTTT. Filled out from reference TRBV7-9 and TRBJ1-4, the complete variable domain reads DTGVSQNPRHKITKRGQNVTFRCDPISEHNRLYWYRQTLGQGPEFLTYFQNEAQLEKSRLLSDRFSAERPKGSFSTLEIQRTEQGDSAMYLCASSPQTPVPEKLFFGSGTQLSVL.

As to this clonotype: At one end the junction does not follow the germline gene, possibly because of a read error. The rearrangement uses TRBV7-8 and TRBJ2-5; 7 bases agree with TRBD2. The V gene's germline CDR1 is SGHVS and CDR2 FQNEAQ. This CDR3 has 15 residues. DNA of the CDR3: TGTGCCAGCAGCTTAGCGCGGGAGCACGCAGAGGCCCAGTACTTC. It is translated as CASSLAREHAEAQYF.

This clonotype was counted at least ten times. The genes are TRBV12-3 or TRBV12-4 and TRBJ2-1; TRBD1 matches 11 bases. This CDR3 spans 14 amino acids. Trimming took 4 bases from V and 9 from J; bases not matched to a gene: 5. The chain's CDR3 is CASSYGQGAPEQFF. CDR3 nucleotides: TGTGCCAGCAGTTACGGACAGGGGGCGCCTGAGCAGTTCTTC.

There are a few counts of this clonotype. The chain carries TRBV21-1 and TRBJ1-6; the table's D call, TRBD1, was not checked against the DNA. TRBV21-1 is termed a pseudogene. This CDR3 has 14 residues. For the CDR3, the DNA is TGTGCCAGCAGCAAAGGAGCGGACAGGGGACCCCTCCACTTT. This codes for CASSKGADRGPLHF.

This clonotype was seen a few times. The chain employs TRBV10-3 and TRBJ2-3; 7 nucleotides agree with TRBD1. There are 14 residues in the CDR3. J lost 2 bases, V lost 5 bases, and 4 bases had no gene match. From germline, CDR1 is ENHRY and CDR2 SYGVKD. CDR3 amino acids: CAISQTGPTDTQYF. CDR3 nucleotides: TGTGCCATCAGTCAGACAGGGCCCACAGATACGCAGTATTTT.